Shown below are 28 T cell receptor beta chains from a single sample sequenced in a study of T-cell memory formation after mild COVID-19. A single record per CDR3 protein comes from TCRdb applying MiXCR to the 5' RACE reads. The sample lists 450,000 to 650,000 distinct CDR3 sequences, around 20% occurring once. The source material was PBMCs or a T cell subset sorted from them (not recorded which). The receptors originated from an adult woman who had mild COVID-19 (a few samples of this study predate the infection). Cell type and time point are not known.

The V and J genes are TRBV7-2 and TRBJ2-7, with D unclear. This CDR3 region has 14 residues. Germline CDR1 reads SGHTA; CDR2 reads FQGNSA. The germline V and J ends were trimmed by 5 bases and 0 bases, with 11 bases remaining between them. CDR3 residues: CASSPYRDSYEQYF. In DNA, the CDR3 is TGTGCCAGCAGCCCCTACAGAGACTCCTACGAGCAGTACTTC. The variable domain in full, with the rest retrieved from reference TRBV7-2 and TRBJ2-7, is GAGVSQSPSNKVTEKGKDVELRCDPISGHTALYWYRQSLGQGLEFLIYFQGNSAPDKSGLPSDRFSAERTGGSVSTLTIQRTQQEDSAVYLCASSPYRDSYEQYFGPGTRLTVT.

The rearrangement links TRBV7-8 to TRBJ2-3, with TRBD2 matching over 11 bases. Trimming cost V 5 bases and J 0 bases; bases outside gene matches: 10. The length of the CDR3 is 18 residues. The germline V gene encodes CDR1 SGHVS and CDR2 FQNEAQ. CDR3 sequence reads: CASSPRVAGGRSTDTQYF. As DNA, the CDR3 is TGTGCCAGCAGCCCGAGGGTAGCGGGGGGGCGGAGCACAGATACGCAGTATTTT.

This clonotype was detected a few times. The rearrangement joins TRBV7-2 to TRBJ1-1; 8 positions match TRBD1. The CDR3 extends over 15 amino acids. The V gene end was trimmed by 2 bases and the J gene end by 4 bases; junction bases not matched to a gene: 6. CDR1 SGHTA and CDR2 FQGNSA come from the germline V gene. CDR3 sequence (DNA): TGTGCCAGCAGCTTATACGGTACAGGGGGCACTGAAGCTTTCTTT. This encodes CASSLYGTGGTEAFF.

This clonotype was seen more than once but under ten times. In nucleotides, the CDR3 is TGTGCCAGCAGTTTCGCTGGGGTTGGAAACACCATATATTTT. Translated, it gives CASSFAGVGNTIYF. V and J are TRBV12-3 or TRBV12-4 and TRBJ1-3; D is uncertain. Trimming removed 3 bases at V and 3 bases at J, with 9 bases between. The CDR3 is 14 residues long.

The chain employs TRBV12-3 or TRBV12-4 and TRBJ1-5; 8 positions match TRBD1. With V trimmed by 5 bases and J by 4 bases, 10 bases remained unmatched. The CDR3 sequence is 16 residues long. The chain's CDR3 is CASSDAGQGRNQPQHF. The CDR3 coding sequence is TGTGCCAGCAGTGATGCCGGACAGGGAAGGAATCAGCCCCAGCATTTT.

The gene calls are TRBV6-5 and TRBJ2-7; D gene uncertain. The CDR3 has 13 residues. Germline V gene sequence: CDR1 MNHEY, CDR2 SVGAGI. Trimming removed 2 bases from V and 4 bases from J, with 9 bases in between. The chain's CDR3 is CASSYAGRYEQYF. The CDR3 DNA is TGTGCCAGCAGTTACGCAGGACGTTACGAGCAGTACTTC.

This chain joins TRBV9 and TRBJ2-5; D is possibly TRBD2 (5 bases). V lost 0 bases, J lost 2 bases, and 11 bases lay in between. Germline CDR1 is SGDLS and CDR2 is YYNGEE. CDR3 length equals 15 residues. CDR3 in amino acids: CASSVAAGIQETQYF. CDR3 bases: TGTGCCAGCAGCGTAGCGGCCGGGATACAAGAGACCCAGTACTTC.

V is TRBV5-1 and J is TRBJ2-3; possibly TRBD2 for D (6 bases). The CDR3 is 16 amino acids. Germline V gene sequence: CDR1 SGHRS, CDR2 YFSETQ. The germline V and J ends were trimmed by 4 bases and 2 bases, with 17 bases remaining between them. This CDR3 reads CASSPGSQVITDTQYF. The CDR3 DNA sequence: TGCGCCAGCAGCCCCGGGAGCCAGGTGATCACAGATACGCAGTATTTT.

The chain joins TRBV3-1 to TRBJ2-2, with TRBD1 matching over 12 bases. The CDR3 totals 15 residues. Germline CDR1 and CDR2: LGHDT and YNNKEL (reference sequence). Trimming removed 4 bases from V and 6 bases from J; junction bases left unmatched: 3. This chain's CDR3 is CASSPGTGGPGELFF. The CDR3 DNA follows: TGTGCCAGCAGCCCCGGGACAGGGGGCCCCGGGGAGCTGTTTTTT.

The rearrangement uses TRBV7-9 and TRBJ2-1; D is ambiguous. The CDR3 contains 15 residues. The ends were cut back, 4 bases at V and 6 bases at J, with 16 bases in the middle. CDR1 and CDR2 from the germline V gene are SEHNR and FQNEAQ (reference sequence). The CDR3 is CASSSPRLETNEQFF. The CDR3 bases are TGTGCCAGCAGCTCCCCCCGCTTAGAAACCAATGAGCAGTTCTTC.

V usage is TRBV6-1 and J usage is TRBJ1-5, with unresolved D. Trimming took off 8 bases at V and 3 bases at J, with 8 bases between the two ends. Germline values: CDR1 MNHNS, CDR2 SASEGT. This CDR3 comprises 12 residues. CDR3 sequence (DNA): TGTGCCAGCCAAGGAATCAATCAGCCCCAGCATTTT. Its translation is CASQGINQPQHF.

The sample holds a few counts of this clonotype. The DNA of the CDR3 is TGTGCCAGCAGCGAGGCCACAGGGGGCGGCGAGCAGTACTTC. It yields the protein CASSEATGGGEQYF. This chain links TRBV9 with TRBJ2-7, with 9 bases aligning to TRBD1. The CDR3 consists of 14 residues. Trimming took 3 bases from V and 6 from J; bases not matched to a gene: 7. Germline V gene sequence: CDR1 SGDLS, CDR2 YYNGEE. Supplemented by reference TRBV9 and TRBJ2-7, the full variable domain reads DSGVTQTPKHLITATGQRVTLRCSPRSGDLSVYWYQQSLDQGLQFLIQYYNGEERAKGNILERFSAQQFPDLHSELNLSSLELGDSALYFCASSEATGGGEQYFGPGTRLTVT.

CDR3 DNA sequence: TGCGCCAGCAGCCCCTTACTGGGCCGGCGGCACTCTGGGGCCAACGTCCTGACTTTC. Protein: CASSPLLGRRHSGANVLTF. J is TRBJ2-6 and V is TRBV4-1; D is ambiguous. Per the germline V gene, CDR1 is MGHRA and CDR2 is YSYEKL. The CDR3 length is 19 residues. V was clipped by 4 bases and J by 0 bases, with 19 bases between them.

The CDR3 is CATSDSETVTGELFF. CDR3 coding DNA: TGTGCCACCAGTGATTCGGAGACTGTAACCGGGGAGCTGTTTTTT. J is TRBJ2-2 and V is TRBV24-1; D call uncertain. Between the trimmed V and J ends, which lost 2 bases and 5 bases, there was a span of 11 bases. The CDR3 has 15 residues. CDR1 and CDR2 (germline): KGHDR, SFDVKD.

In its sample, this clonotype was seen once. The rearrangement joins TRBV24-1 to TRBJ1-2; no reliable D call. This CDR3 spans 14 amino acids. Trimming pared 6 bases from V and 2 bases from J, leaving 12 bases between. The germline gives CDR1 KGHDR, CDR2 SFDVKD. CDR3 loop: CATSSGPINYGYTF. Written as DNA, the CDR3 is TGTGCCACCAGTTCCGGGCCTATAAACTATGGCTACACCTTC.

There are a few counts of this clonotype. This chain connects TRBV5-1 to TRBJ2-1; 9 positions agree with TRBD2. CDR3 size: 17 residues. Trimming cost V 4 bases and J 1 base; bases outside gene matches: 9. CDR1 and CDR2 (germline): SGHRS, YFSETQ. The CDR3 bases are TGCGCCAGCAGCAACCCTGAGACTAGCGGATCCTACAATGAGCAGTTCTTC. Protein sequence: CASSNPETSGSYNEQFF.

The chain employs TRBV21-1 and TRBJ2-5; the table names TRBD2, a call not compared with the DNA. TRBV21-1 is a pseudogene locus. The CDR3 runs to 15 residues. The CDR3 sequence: CASSKELAGRETQYF. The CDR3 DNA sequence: TGTGCCAGCAGCAAAGAACTAGCGGGTCGGGAGACCCAGTACTTC.

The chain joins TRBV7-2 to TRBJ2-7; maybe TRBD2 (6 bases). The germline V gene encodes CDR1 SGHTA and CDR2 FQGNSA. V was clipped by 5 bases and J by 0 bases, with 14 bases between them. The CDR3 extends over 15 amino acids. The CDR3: CASSPGGAGSYEQYF. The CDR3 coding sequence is TGTGCCAGCAGCCCCGGCGGGGCCGGCTCCTACGAGCAGTACTTC.

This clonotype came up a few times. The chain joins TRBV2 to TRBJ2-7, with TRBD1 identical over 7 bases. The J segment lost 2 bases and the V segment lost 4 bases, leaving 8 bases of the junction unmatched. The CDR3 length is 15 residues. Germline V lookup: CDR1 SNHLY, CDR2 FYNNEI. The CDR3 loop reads CASSGGQTHTYEQYF. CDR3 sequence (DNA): TGTGCCAGCAGTGGGGGACAGACTCATACCTACGAGCAGTACTTC.

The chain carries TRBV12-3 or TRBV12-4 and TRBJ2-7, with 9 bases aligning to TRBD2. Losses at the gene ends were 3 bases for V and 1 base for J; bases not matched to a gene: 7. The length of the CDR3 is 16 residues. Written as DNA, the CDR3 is TGTGCCAGCAGTTTTCATAGCGGGAGTGAGTCCTACGAGCAGTACTTC. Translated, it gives CASSFHSGSESYEQYF.

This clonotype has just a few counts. The CDR3 DNA is TGTGCCAGCAGCTTAAGGGGCAATCGGAACACTGAAGCTTTCTTT. Protein sequence: CASSLRGNRNTEAFF. This chain joins TRBV7-6 and TRBJ1-1, with D maybe TRBD1 (5 bases). The CDR3 is 15 residues long. The germline V and J ends were trimmed by 2 bases and 1 base, with 11 bases remaining between them. Germline V lookup: CDR1 SGHVS, CDR2 FNYEAQ.

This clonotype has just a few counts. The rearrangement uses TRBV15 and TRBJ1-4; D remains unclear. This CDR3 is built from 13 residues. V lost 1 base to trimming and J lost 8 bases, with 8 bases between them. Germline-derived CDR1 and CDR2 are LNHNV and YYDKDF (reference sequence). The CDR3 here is CATSRGLYEKLFF. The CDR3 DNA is TGTGCCACCAGCAGAGGATTGTACGAAAAACTGTTTTTT. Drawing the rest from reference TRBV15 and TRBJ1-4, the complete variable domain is DAMVIQNPRYQVTQFGKPVTLSCSQTLNHNVMYWYQQKSSQAPKLLFHYYDKDFNNEADTPDNFQSRRPNTSFCFLDIRSPGLGDTAMYLCATSRGLYEKLFFGSGTQLSVL.

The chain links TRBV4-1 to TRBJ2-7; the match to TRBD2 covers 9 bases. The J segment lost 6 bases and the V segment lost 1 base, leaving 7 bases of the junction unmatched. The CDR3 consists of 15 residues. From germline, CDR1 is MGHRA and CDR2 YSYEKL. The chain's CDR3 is CASSQGRGGVGEQYF. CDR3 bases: TGCGCCAGCAGCCAAGGACGCGGGGGGGTTGGCGAGCAGTACTTC.

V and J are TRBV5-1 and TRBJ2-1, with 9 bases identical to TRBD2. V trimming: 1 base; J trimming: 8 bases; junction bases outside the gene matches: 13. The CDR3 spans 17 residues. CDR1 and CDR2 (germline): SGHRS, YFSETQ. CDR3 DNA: TGCGCCAGCAGCTTGCCTAGCGGGGATACATTGAGGCATGAGCAGTTCTTC. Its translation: CASSLPSGDTLRHEQFF.

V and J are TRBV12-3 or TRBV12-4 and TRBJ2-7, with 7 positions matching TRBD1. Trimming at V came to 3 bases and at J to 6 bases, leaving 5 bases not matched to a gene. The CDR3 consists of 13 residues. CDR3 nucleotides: TGTGCCAGCAGTTTTGCAGGGGGAACCGAGCAGTACTTC. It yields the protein CASSFAGGTEQYF.

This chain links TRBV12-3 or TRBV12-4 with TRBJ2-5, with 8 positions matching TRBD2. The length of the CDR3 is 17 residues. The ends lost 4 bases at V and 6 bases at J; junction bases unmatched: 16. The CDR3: CASSSPPRAGVSQTQYF. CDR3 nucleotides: TGTGCCAGCAGTTCTCCCCCTCGAGCGGGAGTCTCTCAGACCCAGTACTTC.

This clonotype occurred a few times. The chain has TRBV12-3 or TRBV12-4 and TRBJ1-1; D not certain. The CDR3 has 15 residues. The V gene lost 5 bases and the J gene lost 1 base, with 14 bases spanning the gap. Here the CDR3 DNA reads TGTGCCAGCAGTCCTCAGGAGTCCTCGAACACTGAAGCTTTCTTT. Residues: CASSPQESSNTEAFF.

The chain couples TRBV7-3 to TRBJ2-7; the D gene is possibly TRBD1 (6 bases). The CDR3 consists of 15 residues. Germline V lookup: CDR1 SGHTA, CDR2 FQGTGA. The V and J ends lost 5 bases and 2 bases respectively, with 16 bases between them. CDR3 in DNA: TGTGCCAGCAGCCCAAGGACAGTATCTCCCTACGAGCAGTACTTC. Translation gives CASSPRTVSPYEQYF.